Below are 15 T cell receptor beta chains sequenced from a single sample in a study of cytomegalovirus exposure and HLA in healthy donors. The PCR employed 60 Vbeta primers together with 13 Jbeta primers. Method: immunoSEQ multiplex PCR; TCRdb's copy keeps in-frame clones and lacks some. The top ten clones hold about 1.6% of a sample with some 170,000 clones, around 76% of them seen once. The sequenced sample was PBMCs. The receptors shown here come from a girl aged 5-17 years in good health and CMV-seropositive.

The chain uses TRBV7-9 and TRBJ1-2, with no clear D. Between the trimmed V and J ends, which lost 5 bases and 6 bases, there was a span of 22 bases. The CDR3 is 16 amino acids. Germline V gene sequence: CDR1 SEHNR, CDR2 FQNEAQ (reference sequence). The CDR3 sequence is CASSPPLPRGKDGYTF. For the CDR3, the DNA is TGTGCCAGCAGCCCCCCGTTACCTCGAGGGAAAGATGGCTACACCTTC.

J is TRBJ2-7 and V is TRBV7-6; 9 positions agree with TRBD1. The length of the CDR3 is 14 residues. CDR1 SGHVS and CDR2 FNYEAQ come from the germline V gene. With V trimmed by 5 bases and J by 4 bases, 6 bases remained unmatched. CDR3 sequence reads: CASSKDRGIYEQYF. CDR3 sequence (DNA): TGTGCCAGCAGCAAAGACAGGGGGATTTACGAGCAGTACTTC.

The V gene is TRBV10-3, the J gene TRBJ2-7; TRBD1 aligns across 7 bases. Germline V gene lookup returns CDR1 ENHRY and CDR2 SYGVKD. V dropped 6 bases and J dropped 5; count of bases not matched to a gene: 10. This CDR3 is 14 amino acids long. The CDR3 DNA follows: TGTGCCATCAGGACGTCGACAGGGTGGAACGAGCAGTACTTC. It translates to CAIRTSTGWNEQYF.

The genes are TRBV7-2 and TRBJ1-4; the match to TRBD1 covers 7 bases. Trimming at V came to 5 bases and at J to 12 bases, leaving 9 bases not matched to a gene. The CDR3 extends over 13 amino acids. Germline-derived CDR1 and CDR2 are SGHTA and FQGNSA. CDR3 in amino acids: CASSPDRQGELFF. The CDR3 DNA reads TGTGCCAGCAGCCCAGACCGACAGGGAGAACTGTTTTTT.

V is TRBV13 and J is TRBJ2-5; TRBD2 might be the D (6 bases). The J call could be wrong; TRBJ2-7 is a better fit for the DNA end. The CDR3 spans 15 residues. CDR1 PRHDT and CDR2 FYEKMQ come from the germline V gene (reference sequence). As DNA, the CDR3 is TGTGCCAGCAGCTTATACGGGACTGCAGCCTACGAGCAGTACTTC. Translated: CASSLYGTAAYEQYF.

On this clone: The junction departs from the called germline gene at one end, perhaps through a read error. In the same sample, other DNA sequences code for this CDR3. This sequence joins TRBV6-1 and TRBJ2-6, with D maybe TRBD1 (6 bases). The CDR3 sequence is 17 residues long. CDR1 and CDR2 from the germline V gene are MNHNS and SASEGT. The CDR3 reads CASSDKQGFSGANVLTF. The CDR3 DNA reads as TGTGCCAGCAGTGATAAACAGGGATTCTCTGGGGCCAACGTCCTGACCTTC.

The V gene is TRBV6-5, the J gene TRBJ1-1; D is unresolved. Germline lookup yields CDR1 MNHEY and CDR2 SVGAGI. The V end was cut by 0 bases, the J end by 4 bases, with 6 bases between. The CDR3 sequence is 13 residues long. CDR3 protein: CASSYSTTTEAFF. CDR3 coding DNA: TGTGCCAGCAGTTACTCGACTACCACTGAAGCTTTCTTT.

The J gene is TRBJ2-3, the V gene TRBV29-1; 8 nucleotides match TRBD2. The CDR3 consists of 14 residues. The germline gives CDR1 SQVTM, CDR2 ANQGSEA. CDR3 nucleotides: TGCAGTGGATCTGTCGGGAGGGCCTCAGATACGCAGTATTTT. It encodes CSGSVGRASDTQYF.

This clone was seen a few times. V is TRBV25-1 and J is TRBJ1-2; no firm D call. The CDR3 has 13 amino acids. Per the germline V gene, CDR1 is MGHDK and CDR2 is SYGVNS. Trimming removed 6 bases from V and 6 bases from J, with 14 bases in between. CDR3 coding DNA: TGTGCCAGCAGACGGTCGGCGGAGAATGGCTACACCTTC. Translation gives CASRRSAENGYTF.

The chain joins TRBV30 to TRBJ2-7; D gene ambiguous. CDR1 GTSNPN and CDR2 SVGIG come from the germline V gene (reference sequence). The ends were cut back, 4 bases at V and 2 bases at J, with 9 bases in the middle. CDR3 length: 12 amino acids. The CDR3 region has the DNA TGTGCCTGGAAAATGGGCCCCTACGAGCAGTACTTC. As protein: CAWKMGPYEQYF.

The CDR3 loop is CASSPGASGYREQFF. The CDR3 DNA is TGTGCCAGCAGCCCTGGGGCTAGCGGGTATCGGGAGCAGTTCTTC. The chain links TRBV5-5 to TRBJ2-1, with 8 bases that match TRBD2. There are 15 residues in the CDR3. Trimming at V came to 4 bases and at J to 10 bases, leaving 13 bases not matched to a gene. Germline V CDR1 and CDR2: SGHKS, YYEKEE (reference sequence).

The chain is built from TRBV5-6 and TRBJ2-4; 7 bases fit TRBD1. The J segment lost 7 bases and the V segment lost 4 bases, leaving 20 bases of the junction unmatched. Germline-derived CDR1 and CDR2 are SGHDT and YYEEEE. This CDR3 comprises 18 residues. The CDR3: CASSPWKRRTGVLNIQYF. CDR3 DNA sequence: TGTGCCAGCAGCCCCTGGAAGCGCCGAACAGGGGTACTGAACATTCAGTACTTC.

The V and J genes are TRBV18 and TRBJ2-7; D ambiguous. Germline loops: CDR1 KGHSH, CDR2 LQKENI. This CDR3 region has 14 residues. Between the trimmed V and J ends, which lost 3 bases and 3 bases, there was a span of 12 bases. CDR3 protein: CASSPITGNYEQYF. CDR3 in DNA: TGTGCCAGCTCACCGATCACGGGTAACTACGAGCAGTACTTC. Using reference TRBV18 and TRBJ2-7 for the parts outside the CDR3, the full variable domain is NAGVMQNPRHLVRRRGQEARLRCSPMKGHSHVYWYRQLPEEGLKFMVYLQKENIIDESGMPKERFSAEFPKEGPSILRIQQVVRGDSAAYFCASSPITGNYEQYFGPGTRLTVT.

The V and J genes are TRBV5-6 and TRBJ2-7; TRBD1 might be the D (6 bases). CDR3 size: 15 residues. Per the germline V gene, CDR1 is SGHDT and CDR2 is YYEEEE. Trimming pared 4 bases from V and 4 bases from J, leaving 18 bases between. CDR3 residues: CASSDRLRGLYEQYF. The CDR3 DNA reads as TGTGCCAGCAGCGATAGACTTAGGGGGTTATACGAGCAGTACTTC.

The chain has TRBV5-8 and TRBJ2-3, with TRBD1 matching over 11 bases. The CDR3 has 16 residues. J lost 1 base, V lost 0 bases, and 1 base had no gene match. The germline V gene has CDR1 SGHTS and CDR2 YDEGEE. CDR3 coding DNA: TGTGCCAGCAGCTTGGGGACAGGGGGCGGCACAGATACGCAGTATTTT. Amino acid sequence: CASSLGTGGGTDTQYF.